The 27 T cell receptor beta chains below all came from one sample that was sequenced in a study of blood T cell repertoires in COVID-19 (dated by TCRdb to 2018 to 2021). Receptor amplification or capture employed the immunoSEQ multiplex PCR assay. What TCRdb holds here is the immuneACCESS table cut down to in-frame rearrangements. Part of the clones is not present; checked against another copy, under half of the missing clones reflect an unresolved V gene, and the others are unexplained. Present in this sample are under 85,000 clones, 70% to 85% of which were seen just once. The top ten constitute about 40% of the sample. Sequenced: peripheral blood. Receptors were obtained from a human donor in a cohort sampled during active COVID-19.

The CDR3 sequence is CASSQYSVGELFF. CDR3 nucleotides: TGTGCCAGCAGCCAATACTCGGTCGGGGAGCTGTTTTTT. This chain links TRBV7-3 with TRBJ2-2; D remains unclear. V was cut by 5 bases and J by 7 bases, with 11 bases left in between. This CDR3 is 13 amino acids long. The germline V gene has CDR1 SGHTA and CDR2 FQGTGA.

The chain links TRBV7-2 to TRBJ2-3, with 9 bases aligning to TRBD1. V lost 2 bases, J lost 1 base, and 13 bases stayed unmatched. CDR1 is SGHTA, CDR2 FQGNSA, per germline. The CDR3 is made up of 19 amino acids. Here the CDR3 reads CASSLRFWTGDGRTDTQYF. In nucleotides, the CDR3 is TGTGCCAGCAGCTTACGGTTTTGGACAGGGGATGGGCGCACAGATACGCAGTATTTT.

This clone was observed a handful of times. This chain uses TRBV4-2 with TRBJ1-1; D gene unclear. The germline gives CDR1 LGHNA, CDR2 YNFKEQ. Trimming stripped 5 bases from V and 5 bases from J, with 18 bases between. The length of the CDR3 is 15 residues. CDR3 coding DNA: TGTGCCAGCAGCGATCTTGCGCCTTCGTGGACTGAAGCTTTCTTT. Translating gives CASSDLAPSWTEAFF.

The chain uses TRBV3-1 (or the pseudogene TRBV3-2) and TRBJ1-2; D is unresolved. Germline CDR1 LGHDT, CDR2 YNNKEL (reference sequence). Trimming left V 1 base short and J 7 bases short, with 13 bases between. The length of the CDR3 is 14 residues. In nucleotides, the CDR3 is TGTGCCAGCAGCCAAGGGAGGCAGACAACTGGCTACACCTTC. This translates into CASSQGRQTTGYTF.

The chain recombines TRBV4-3 with TRBJ1-4, with 7 bases matching TRBD1. Per germline, CDR1 LGHNA and CDR2 YSLEER. Germline trimming cut 3 bases from V and 1 base from J; bases unmatched to any gene: 2. The length of the CDR3 is 15 residues. The CDR3 nucleotides read TGCGCCAGCAGCCAGGACAGGATAACTAATGAAAAACTGTTTTTT. Translated: CASSQDRITNEKLFF.

The chain has TRBV28 and TRBJ2-1; 9 bases align to TRBD2. CDR1 MDHEN and CDR2 SYDVKM come from the germline V gene. CDR3 length: 16 residues. V shed 3 bases and J 2 bases; nucleotides not matched to a gene: 5. In DNA form, the CDR3 reads TGTGCCAGCAGTTTCGGCGGGGGGGCCGCCTACAATGAGCAGTTCTTC. Its translation: CASSFGGGAAYNEQFF.

The chain couples TRBV2 to TRBJ1-1, with 7 positions matching TRBD1. The trim removed 8 bases at V and 0 bases at J, leaving 3 bases unmatched. This CDR3 has 13 amino acids. The germline CDR1 and CDR2 sequences are SNHLY and FYNNEI. In DNA, the CDR3 is TGTGCCAGCGGGACAGCCATGAACACTGAAGCTTTCTTT. As protein: CASGTAMNTEAFF.

V usage is TRBV3-1 (or the pseudogene TRBV3-2) and J usage is TRBJ1-2; TRBD1 agrees at 7 bases. Unmatched junction bases numbered 8, after V lost 5 bases and J lost 8 bases. CDR3 length equals 13 residues. The germline V gene encodes CDR1 LGHDT and CDR2 YNNKEL (reference sequence). The CDR3 loop reads CASSANRGDGYTF. CDR3 coding DNA: TGTGCCAGCAGCGCGAACAGGGGTGACGGCTACACCTTC.

The gene calls are TRBV5-6 and TRBJ1-2, with 7 bases aligning to TRBD1. CDR1 and CDR2 (germline): SGHDT, YYEEEE. V was pared by 3 bases and J by 5 bases, with 10 bases of the junction left unmatched. CDR3 length: 15 residues. This chain's CDR3 is CASSSLDRFLYGYTF. The CDR3 bases are TGTGCCAGCAGCTCATTGGACAGGTTTTTGTATGGCTACACCTTC.

The CDR3 DNA follows: TGTGCCAGTAGATCCCCCGGCAGGAATGAAAAACTGTTTTTT. Translating gives CASRSPGRNEKLFF. The V gene is TRBV19, the J gene TRBJ1-4; D ambiguous. V gave up 6 bases and J gave up 5 bases, with 13 bases separating them. Per the germline V gene, CDR1 is LNHDA and CDR2 is SQIVND (reference sequence). The CDR3 spans 14 residues.

This sequence joins TRBV1 and TRBJ2-7; the D call TRBD2 from the table was never checked on the DNA. TRBV1 is shown as a pseudogene. The CDR3 has 16 amino acids. The DNA of the CDR3 is TGCACCAGCAGCCATAGAAGCGGGGGGGCCTTCTACGAGCAGTACTTC. Translated, it gives CTSSHRSGGAFYEQYF.

The V gene is TRBV29-1, the J gene TRBJ1-2; D is unclear. CDR3 length: 10 residues. CDR1 is SQVTM, CDR2 ANQGSEA, per germline. Trimming stripped 7 bases from V and 3 bases from J, with 6 bases between. The CDR3, as DNA: TGCAGCGCCGTTGACTATGGCTACACCTTC. Its protein product is CSAVDYGYTF. Looking up the rest from reference TRBV29-1 and TRBJ1-2 gives the full variable domain: SAVISQKPSRDICQRGTSLTIQCQVDSQVTMMFWYRQQPGQSLTLIATANQGSEATYESGFVIDKFPISRPNLTFSTLTVSNMSPEDSSIYLCSAVDYGYTFGSGTRLTVV.

J is TRBJ2-7 and V is TRBV7-8; TRBD2 aligns across 8 bases. Germline V CDR1 and CDR2: SGHVS, FQNEAQ. This CDR3 spans 15 amino acids. J gave up 2 bases and V 3 bases, and 6 bases lay outside the gene matches. The CDR3 DNA sequence: TGTGCCAGCAGCTTGATCCAGCGGGGGACCTACGAGCAGTACTTC. Translated: CASSLIQRGTYEQYF. The whole variable domain, filled in from reference TRBV7-8 and TRBJ2-7, reads GAGVSQSPRYKVAKRGQDVALRCDPISGHVSLFWYQQALGQGPEFLTYFQNEAQLDKSGLPSDRFFAERPEGSVSTLKIQRTQQEDSAVYLCASSLIQRGTYEQYFGPGTRLTVT.

The chain links TRBV4-2 to TRBJ1-1, with TRBD1 matching over 10 bases. V dropped 3 bases and J dropped 0; count of bases not matched to a gene: 10. The length of the CDR3 is 18 residues. Germline loops: CDR1 LGHNA, CDR2 YNFKEQ. The CDR3 protein is CASSHLPGQGPMNTEAFF. The CDR3 nucleotides are TGTGCCAGCAGCCACTTACCGGGACAGGGGCCTATGAACACTGAAGCTTTCTTT.

J is TRBJ1-2 and V is TRBV5-6, with D unresolved. V was pared by 7 bases and J by 0 bases, with 13 bases between. This CDR3 contains 14 residues. Germline CDR1 SGHDT, CDR2 YYEEEE. The CDR3 coding sequence is TGTGCCAGCCTCCCGGGGAATTCTAACTATGGCTACACCTTC. This translates into CASLPGNSNYGYTF.

This sequence joins TRBV7-2 and TRBJ2-3, with 11 bases matching TRBD2. The germline V gene encodes CDR1 SGHTA and CDR2 FQGNSA. J gave up 4 bases and V 5 bases, and 2 bases lay outside the gene matches. The CDR3 runs 14 residues. CDR3 coding DNA: TGTGCCAGCAGCACGGGACTAGCGGCAGATACGCAGTATTTT. Translated, it gives CASSTGLAADTQYF.

This chain connects TRBV3-1 (or the pseudogene TRBV3-2) to TRBJ1-5, with TRBD1 matching 11 bases. This CDR3 is built from 15 residues. The ends lost 1 base at V and 7 bases at J; junction bases unmatched: 3. Germline CDR1 and CDR2: LGHDT and YNNKEL (reference sequence). CDR3 bases: TGTGCCAGCAGCCAAGGGACAGGGGGCCGACAGCCCCAGCATTTT. Encoded protein: CASSQGTGGRQPQHF.

The chain combines TRBV30 with TRBJ2-1; D uncertain. Germline lookup yields CDR1 GTSNPN and CDR2 SVGIG (reference sequence). The CDR3 length is 14 residues. V was clipped by 0 bases and J by 3 bases, with 9 bases between them. CDR3 DNA sequence: TGTGCCTGGAGTGTACTGTCCGGCTACAATGAGCAGTTCTTC. Translating gives CAWSVLSGYNEQFF.

The chain couples TRBV25-1 to TRBJ1-1; 11 bases fit TRBD1. J lost 6 bases, V lost 6 bases, and 3 bases had no gene match. The CDR3 has 13 residues. CDR1 MGHDK and CDR2 SYGVNS come from the germline V gene. The CDR3 DNA reads as TGTGCCAGCAGGGGACAGGGGGTTCCTGAAGCTTTCTTT. As protein: CASRGQGVPEAFF.

The chain links TRBV5-1 to TRBJ2-3; possibly TRBD1 for D (6 bases). There are 14 residues in the CDR3. Germline CDR1 SGHRS, CDR2 YFSETQ. V was shortened by 0 bases and J by 4 bases, with 9 bases between the two germline ends. Here the CDR3 DNA reads TGCGCCAGCAGCTTGGTGGCAGGGGCAGATACGCAGTATTTT. Translating gives CASSLVAGADTQYF.

The rearrangement uses TRBV11-2 and TRBJ1-2, with TRBD1 matching over 7 bases. CDR1 and CDR2 from the germline V gene are SGHAT and FQNNGV. Losses at the gene ends were 3 bases for V and 2 bases for J; bases not matched to a gene: 6. CDR3 length equals 15 residues. In DNA form, the CDR3 reads TGTGCCAGCAGCTTGACACAGGGGATAAACTATGGCTACACCTTC. This translates into CASSLTQGINYGYTF.

The chain recombines TRBV18 with TRBJ1-5; 7 nucleotides line up with TRBD1. Germline CDR1 KGHSH, CDR2 LQKENI. CDR3 length: 14 residues. V gave up 6 bases and J gave up 4 bases; unmatched junction bases: 6. CDR3 in amino acids: CASSIDRVNQPQHF. DNA for the CDR3: TGTGCCAGCTCCATCGACAGGGTGAATCAGCCCCAGCATTTT.

The J gene is TRBJ1-3, the V gene TRBV4-3; D is undetermined. V lost 1 base and J lost 2, with 9 bases in between. Per the germline V gene, CDR1 is LGHNA and CDR2 is YSLEER. CDR3 length equals 15 residues. CDR3 loop: CASSQGDGTGNTIYF. CDR3 coding DNA: TGCGCCAGCAGCCAAGGTGACGGGACTGGAAACACCATATATTTT.

The V and J genes are TRBV2 and TRBJ2-1; 10 bases line up with TRBD2. Germline CDR1 SNHLY, CDR2 FYNNEI. CDR3 size: 14 residues. The V and J ends lost 7 bases and 7 bases, in that order; junction bases with no gene match: 7. As DNA, the CDR3 is TGTGCCAGCACCCCTAGCGGGGGTCTAAATGAGCAGTTCTTC. Its protein is CASTPSGGLNEQFF.

The chain couples TRBV7-9 to TRBJ2-7; tentatively, D is TRBD2 (5 bases). With 1 base removed from V and 2 bases from J, the gap between germline ends came to 21 bases. Germline CDR1 is SEHNR and CDR2 is FQNEAQ (reference sequence). This CDR3 region has 18 residues. The CDR3 region is CASSLVFLVEGSTYEQYF. The CDR3 DNA sequence: TGTGCCAGCAGCTTAGTTTTTTTGGTCGAAGGGAGTACCTACGAGCAGTACTTC.

The chain carries TRBV9 and TRBJ2-5, with TRBD2 matching over 11 bases. Germline loops: CDR1 SGDLS, CDR2 YYNGEE. CDR3 length equals 16 residues. The J segment lost 5 bases and the V segment lost 0 bases, leaving 6 bases of the junction unmatched. CDR3 sequence (DNA): TGTGCCAGCAGCGTAGTCGCTAGCGGGGGGAAGGAGACCCAGTACTTC. This encodes CASSVVASGGKETQYF. Based on the CDR3 plus reference TRBV9 and TRBJ2-5, the full variable domain is DSGVTQTPKHLITATGQRVTLRCSPRSGDLSVYWYQQSLDQGLQFLIQYYNGEERAKGNILERFSAQQFPDLHSELNLSSLELGDSALYFCASSVVASGGKETQYFGPGTRLLVL.

The V call is TRBV13, the J call TRBJ1-3, with a tentative D call TRBD1 (5 bases). The CDR3 spans 13 residues. V gave up 6 bases and J gave up 6 bases, with 12 bases separating them. The germline CDR1 and CDR2 sequences are PRHDT and FYEKMQ (reference sequence). CDR3 coding DNA: TGTGCCAGCAGGCGTAAGGGGATAAACACCATATATTTT. This encodes CASRRKGINTIYF.